The clone carrying this TCR beta chain was seen just once. Its antigen is still unknown. Authors' analysis steps: With a range of about 23,224 to 690,600, the median per sample was around 96,000 TCRs. TCRdb analysed the RACE reads with MiXCR anew, one entry per CDR3 protein. These V and J calls rely on TCRdb rather than the paper's analysis. The sample has about 84,000 distinct CDR3 sequences; about 10% are singletons. This CDR3 is 16 amino acids long. The junction had 4 bases not matched to a gene; V was cut back by 1 base and J by 0 bases. Germline lookup yields CDR1 MNHEY and CDR2 SMNVEV (reference sequence). This entry is derived from a study of human T cells and chemical hapten exposure. Study-wide results and limits: Relative to controls, expanded TCRs formed significantly more large CDR3 similarity clusters.

Time point here: patch test 2, 6 weeks after DPC sensitization. As for treatment: therapeutic diphenylcyclopropenone sensitization with weekly scalp DPC. This clonotype was obtained from a woman in her forties or fifties with alopecia areata. Some clones in this sample may be carry-over from other donors' samples. The chain employs TRBV27 and TRBJ2-3; 7 positions agree with TRBD2. Sequences were derived from whole blood, sampled in connection with sensitization to the hapten diphenylcyclopropenone (DPC). The CDR3 reads CASSLFPSGSTDTQYF. For the CDR3, the DNA is TGTGCCAGCAGTTTATTCCCTAGCGGAAGCACAGATACGCAGTATTTT.